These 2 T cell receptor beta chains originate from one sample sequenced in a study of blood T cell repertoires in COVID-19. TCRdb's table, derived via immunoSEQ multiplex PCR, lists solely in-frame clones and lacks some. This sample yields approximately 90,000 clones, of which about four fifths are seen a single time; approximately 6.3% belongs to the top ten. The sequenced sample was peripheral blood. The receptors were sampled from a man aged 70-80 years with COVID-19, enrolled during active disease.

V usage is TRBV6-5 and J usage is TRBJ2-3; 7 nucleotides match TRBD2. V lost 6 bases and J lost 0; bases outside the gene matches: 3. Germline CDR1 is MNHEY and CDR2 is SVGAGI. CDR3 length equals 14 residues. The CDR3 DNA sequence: TGTGCCAGCAGGCTAGCGGCTAGCACAGATACGCAGTATTTT. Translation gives CASRLAASTDTQYF.

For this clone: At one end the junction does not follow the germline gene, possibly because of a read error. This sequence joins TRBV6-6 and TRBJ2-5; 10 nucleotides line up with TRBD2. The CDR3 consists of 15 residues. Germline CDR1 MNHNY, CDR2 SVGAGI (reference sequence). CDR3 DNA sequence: TGTGCCAGCAGTTCCACTACGACTAGCGGGTCTACCGGGGACTTC. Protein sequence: CASSSTTTSGSTGDF.